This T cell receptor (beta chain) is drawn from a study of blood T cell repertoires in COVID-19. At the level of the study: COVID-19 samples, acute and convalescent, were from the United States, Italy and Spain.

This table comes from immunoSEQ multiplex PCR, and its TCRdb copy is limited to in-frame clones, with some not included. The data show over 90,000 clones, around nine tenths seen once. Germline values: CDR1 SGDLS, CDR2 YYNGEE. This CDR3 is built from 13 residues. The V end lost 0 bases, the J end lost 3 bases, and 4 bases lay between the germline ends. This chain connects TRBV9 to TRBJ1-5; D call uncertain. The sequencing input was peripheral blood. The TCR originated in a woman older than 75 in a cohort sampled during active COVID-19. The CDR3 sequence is CASSVDTNQPQHF. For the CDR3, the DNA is TGTGCCAGCAGCGTAGACACCAATCAGCCCCAGCATTTT. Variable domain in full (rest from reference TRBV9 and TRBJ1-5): DSGVTQTPKHLITATGQRVTLRCSPRSGDLSVYWYQQSLDQGLQFLIQYYNGEERAKGNILERFSAQQFPDLHSELNLSSLELGDSALYFCASSVDTNQPQHFGDGTRLSIL.